This record concerns one T cell receptor beta chain sequence. The source of the sample is a study of cytomegalovirus exposure and HLA in healthy donors. Study-level background: Most donors, about 82% of over 350 genotyped, fell in the Caucasian-associated ancestry cluster.

The PCR contained 60 Vbeta and 13 Jbeta primers. Method: immunoSEQ multiplex PCR; TCRdb's copy keeps in-frame clones and lacks some. The sample gives 130,000 to 150,000 clones, approximately 80% of which show up once; 4.5% to 6.5% is in the top ten. The CDR3 consists of 13 residues. The sequence came from a male donor in good health and CMV-seronegative. The rearrangement links TRBV21-1 to TRBJ1-5. TRBV21-1 is a pseudogene locus. Sequencing used PBMCs. The DNA of the CDR3 is TGTGCCAGCAGCGTCCGGGGTAGGCAGCCCCAGCATTTT. Its translation: CASSVRGRQPQHF.